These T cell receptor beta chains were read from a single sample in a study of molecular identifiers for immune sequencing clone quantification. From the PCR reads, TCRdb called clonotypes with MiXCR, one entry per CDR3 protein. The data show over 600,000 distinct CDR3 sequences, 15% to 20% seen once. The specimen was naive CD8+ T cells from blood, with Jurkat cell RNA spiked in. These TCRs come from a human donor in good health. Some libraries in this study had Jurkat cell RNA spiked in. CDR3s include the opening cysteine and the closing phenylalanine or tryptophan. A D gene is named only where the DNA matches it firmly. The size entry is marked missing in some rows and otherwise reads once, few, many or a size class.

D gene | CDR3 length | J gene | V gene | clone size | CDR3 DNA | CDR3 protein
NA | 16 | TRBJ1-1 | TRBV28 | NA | TGTGCCACCGTTCGGCTCTATCCGTCAACGCAGTCTGAAGCTTTCTTT | CATVRLYPSTQSEAFF
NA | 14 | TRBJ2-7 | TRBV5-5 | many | TGTGCCAGCAGCTTGGACAGGCCACTAAACGAGCAGTACTTC | CASSLDRPLNEQYF
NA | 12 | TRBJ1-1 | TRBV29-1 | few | TGCAGCGTTGAGGAGGGAGGCGCTGAAGCTTTCTTT | CSVEEGGAEAFF
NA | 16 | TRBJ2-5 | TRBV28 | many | TGTGCCAGCAGTTTATCTAAGAGTGACTTATCAGAGACCCAGTACTTC | CASSLSKSDLSETQYF
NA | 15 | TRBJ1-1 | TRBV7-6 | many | TGTGCCAGCAGCTTAGCGGGCCAGTCGGGCACTGAAGCTTTCTTT | CASSLAGQSGTEAFF
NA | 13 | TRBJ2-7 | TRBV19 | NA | TGTGCCAGTAGTATACAGGCCTCCTACGAGCAGTACTTC | CASSIQASYEQYF
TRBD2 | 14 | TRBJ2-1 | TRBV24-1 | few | TGTGCCACGCGGGAGGGTAGCGGCTACAATGAGCAGTTCTTC | CATREGSGYNEQFF
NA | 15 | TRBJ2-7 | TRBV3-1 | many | TGTGCCAGCAGTCCCTATTACGGGAATTCCTACGAGCAGTACTTC | CASSPYYGNSYEQYF
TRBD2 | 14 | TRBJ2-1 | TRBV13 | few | TGTGCCAGCAGCCCTAGCGGGAGATACAATGAGCAGTTCTTC | CASSPSGRYNEQFF
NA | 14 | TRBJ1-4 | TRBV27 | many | TGTGCCAGCAGTAAACAAACAACTAATGAAAAACTGTTTTTT | CASSKQTTNEKLFF
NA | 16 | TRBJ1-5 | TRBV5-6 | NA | TGTGCCAGCAGCTTCCTCAGGGACAATAGCAATCAGCCCCAGCATTTT | CASSFLRDNSNQPQHF
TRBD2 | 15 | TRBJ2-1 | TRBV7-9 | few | TGTGCCAGCACCCAGCTAGCGGGAGGCTACAATGAGCAGTTCTTC | CASTQLAGGYNEQFF
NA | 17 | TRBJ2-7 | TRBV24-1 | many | TGTGCCACCAGTGATCCTGGGGACGTCCTTGGGCCGGACGAGCAGTACTTC | CATSDPGDVLGPDEQYF
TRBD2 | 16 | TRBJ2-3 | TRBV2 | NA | TGTGCCAGCACCTTCTCCGTGGCTAGCGGAACAGATACGCAGTATTTT | CASTFSVASGTDTQYF
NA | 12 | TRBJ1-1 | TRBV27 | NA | TGTGCCAGCAGTTTGCAGGGGTCTGGAGCTTTCTTT | CASSLQGSGAFF
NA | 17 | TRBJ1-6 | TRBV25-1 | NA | TGTGCCAGCAGTGGTGAACGGTTAAGCTCCTATAATTCACCCCTCCACTTT | CASSGERLSSYNSPLHF
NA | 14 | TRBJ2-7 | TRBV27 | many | TGTGCCAGCAGTCCGGCCCCAACGGCCCACGAGCAGTACTTC | CASSPAPTAHEQYF
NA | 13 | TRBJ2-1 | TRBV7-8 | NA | TGTGCCAGCAGCTTCGGACTCAGCACTGAGCAGTTCTTC | CASSFGLSTEQFF
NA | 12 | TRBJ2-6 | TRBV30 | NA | TGTGCCTTTGAACCCCGGGCCAACGTCCTGACTTTC | CAFEPRANVLTF
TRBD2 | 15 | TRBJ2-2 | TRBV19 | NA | TGTGCCAGTACTCGACTAGCGGGAGGTGACGGGGAGCTGTTTTTT | CASTRLAGGDGELFF
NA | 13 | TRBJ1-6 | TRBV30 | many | TGTGCCTGGAGTGCCTCAAATAATTCACCCCTCCACTTT | CAWSASNNSPLHF
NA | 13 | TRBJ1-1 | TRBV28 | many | TGTGCCAGCTCACTGGGGGGGGCCGTTGAAGCTTTCTTT | CASSLGGAVEAFF
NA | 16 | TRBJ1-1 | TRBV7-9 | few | TGTGCCAGCAGCTTACTTACAACAGGGTCGGACACTGAAGCTTTCTTT | CASSLLTTGSDTEAFF
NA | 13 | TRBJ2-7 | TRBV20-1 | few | TGCAGTGTCCAAGCCCACGAATCCTACGAGCAGTACTTC | CSVQAHESYEQYF
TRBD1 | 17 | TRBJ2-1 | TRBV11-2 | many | TGTGCCAGCAGCTCACCCCAACAGGGGTTCTCCTACAATGAGCAGTTCTTC | CASSSPQQGFSYNEQFF
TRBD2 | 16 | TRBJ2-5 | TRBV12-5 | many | TGTGCTAGTGGTTCCCCGACTAGCGAATTCCAAGAGACCCAGTACTTC | CASGSPTSEFQETQYF
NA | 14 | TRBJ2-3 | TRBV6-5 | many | TGTGCCAGCAGTTACGGAGCGGGTGCAGATACGCAGTATTTT | CASSYGAGADTQYF